A single sample gave rise to the 24 T cell receptor beta chains below, sequenced in a study of blood T cell repertoires in COVID-19. Profiled with immunoSEQ multiplex PCR; TCRdb holds only in-frame clones, not every one. In the table there are 540,000 or so clones, about 89% of which are singletons. The specimen was peripheral blood. The receptors were gathered from a woman in her fifties or sixties with COVID-19, enrolled during active disease.

The CDR3 protein is CASSPLQGRGTEAFF. The CDR3 nucleotides are TGTGCCAGTAGTCCACTACAGGGGAGAGGGACTGAAGCTTTCTTT. The chain employs TRBV19 and TRBJ1-1; TRBD1 matches 7 bases. V lost 5 bases to trimming and J lost 5 bases; unmatched junction nucleotides: 11. Germline CDR1 LNHDA, CDR2 SQIVND (reference sequence). CDR3 length equals 15 residues. Full variable domain (rest looked up from reference TRBV19 and TRBJ1-1): DGGITQSPKYLFRKEGQNVTLSCEQNLNHDAMYWYRQDPGQGLRLIYYSQIVNDFQKGDIAEGYSVSREKKESFPLTVTSAQKNPTAFYLCASSPLQGRGTEAFFGQGTRLTVV.

This chain joins TRBV29-1 and TRBJ2-1; TRBD2 might be the D (6 bases). This CDR3 has 14 residues. Germline CDR1 reads SQVTM; CDR2 reads ANQGSEA. Trimming stripped 1 base from V and 8 bases from J, with 15 bases between. CDR3 DNA sequence: TGCAGCGTTGAAGTCAGTGCGGGATTGGATGAGCAGTTCTTC. Translated: CSVEVSAGLDEQFF.

The chain has TRBV19 and TRBJ2-7; 10 bases match TRBD1. The CDR3 runs 15 residues. V lost 3 bases, J lost 3 bases, and 5 bases stayed unmatched. Germline CDR1 and CDR2: LNHDA and SQIVND (reference sequence). The CDR3 loop reads CASSMMTGGVYEQYF. The CDR3 DNA reads TGTGCCAGTAGTATGATGACAGGGGGCGTCTACGAGCAGTACTTC.

The V and J genes are TRBV27 and TRBJ1-1; D is undetermined. Germline CDR1 and CDR2: MNHEY and SMNVEV (reference sequence). The CDR3 covers 13 residues. Trimming removed 2 bases at V and 1 base at J, with 5 bases between. The CDR3 coding sequence is TGTGCCAGCAGTTTAAGCGAGAACACTGAAGCTTTCTTT. It encodes CASSLSENTEAFF.

The V call is TRBV25-1, the J call TRBJ2-2, with 7 bases matching TRBD2. Per germline, CDR1 MGHDK and CDR2 SYGVNS. This CDR3 spans 15 amino acids. V lost 7 bases to trimming and J lost 5 bases; unmatched junction nucleotides: 10. CDR3 nucleotides: TGTGCCAGCAAGGGGAATTTGGGGGGGACCGGGGAGCTGTTTTTT. This sequence encodes CASKGNLGGTGELFF.

The chain joins TRBV6-5 to TRBJ2-5; the D gene is possibly TRBD2 (6 bases). The CDR3 loop spans 14 amino acids. Germline V CDR1 and CDR2: MNHEY, SVGAGI. V gave up 6 bases and J gave up 8 bases, with 19 bases separating them. Here the CDR3 DNA reads TGTGCCAGCAGGCGGGGACCGTCGAGTGTAACCCAGTACTTC. It encodes CASRRGPSSVTQYF.

The chain is built from TRBV30 and TRBJ1-5, with D unresolved. Germline CDR1 GTSNPN, CDR2 SVGIG (reference sequence). The length of the CDR3 is 12 residues. V gave up 5 bases and J gave up 4 bases, with 9 bases separating them. CDR3 sequence: CAWGGNNQPQHF. The CDR3 nucleotides read TGTGCCTGGGGCGGCAATAATCAGCCCCAGCATTTT.

The gene calls are TRBV5-1 and TRBJ2-2; D is uncertain. Germline V gives CDR1 SGHRS, CDR2 YFSETQ. The V and J ends lost 1 base and 0 bases respectively, with 10 bases between them. The CDR3 consists of 16 residues. The CDR3 bases are TGCGCCAGCAGCTTGCGAGAAAACGCGAACACCGGGGAGCTGTTTTTT. Its translation: CASSLRENANTGELFF.

This clone was found a few times. The same CDR3 arises from other DNA sequences in this sample as well. The chain employs TRBV7-2 and TRBJ1-6; 7 nucleotides match TRBD1. There are 15 residues in the CDR3. Looked up from germline, CDR1 is SGHTA and CDR2 is FQGNSA. V lost 5 bases, J lost 7 bases, and 8 bases stayed unmatched. The CDR3 nucleotides read TGTGCCAGCAGCGTCCGACAGGGCTCAAATTCACCCCTCCACTTT. Its protein product is CASSVRQGSNSPLHF.

This chain uses TRBV11-2 with TRBJ2-3, with TRBD2 as a possible D gene (6 bases). V shed 5 bases and J shed 1 base, with 10 bases lying between them. This CDR3 has 14 residues. Per germline, CDR1 SGHAT and CDR2 FQNNGV. This chain's CDR3 is CASSEGLRTDTQYF. Here the CDR3 DNA reads TGTGCCAGCAGCGAGGGACTCCGCACAGATACGCAGTATTTT.

The chain combines TRBV18 with TRBJ1-1; tentative D call: TRBD1 (6 bases). The V gene lost 3 bases and the J gene lost 1 base, with 9 bases spanning the gap. The germline V gene encodes CDR1 KGHSH and CDR2 LQKENI. There are 14 residues in the CDR3. DNA for the CDR3: TGTGCCAGCTCACCGACAGGCTCGAACACTGAAGCTTTCTTT. Amino acid sequence: CASSPTGSNTEAFF.

V gene TRBV19 combines with J gene TRBJ1-5, with D uncertain. The CDR3 contains 17 residues. Trimming cost V 6 bases and J 0 bases, with 18 bases left between them. Germline CDR1 is LNHDA and CDR2 is SQIVND (reference sequence). The CDR3 bases are TGTGCCAGTAGCCTCGGGTTTGCAAGGTCTAGCAATCAGCCCCAGCATTTT. Its translation is CASSLGFARSSNQPQHF.

The chain carries TRBV5-4 and TRBJ1-5, with D possibly matching TRBD1 (5 bases). CDR1 is SGHNT and CDR2 is YYREEE in the germline V gene (reference sequence). V lost 1 base, J lost 4 bases, and 9 bases lay in between. The CDR3 has 14 residues. This CDR3 reads CASSLQGGNQPQHF. CDR3 nucleotide sequence: TGTGCCAGCAGCTTGCAGGGTGGAAATCAGCCCCAGCATTTT. The full variable domain, its missing parts supplied by reference TRBV5-4 and TRBJ1-5, is ETGVTQSPTHLIKTRGQQVTLRCSSQSGHNTVSWYQQALGQGPQFIFQYYREEENGRGNFPPRFSGLQFPNYSSELNVNALELDDSALYLCASSLQGGNQPQHFGDGTRLSIL.

V and J are TRBV28 and TRBJ2-5, with 9 bases aligning to TRBD2. With 2 bases clipped from V and 4 bases from J, the junction kept 5 bases outside the gene matches. In germline, CDR1 is MDHEN, CDR2 SYDVKM. The CDR3 spans 15 residues. The CDR3 DNA is TGTGCCAGCAGTTTAGCGGGGGGGCCCGGAGAGACCCAGTACTTC. It translates to CASSLAGGPGETQYF.

The rearrangement links TRBV19 to TRBJ1-1, with 8 positions matching TRBD1. CDR3 length: 15 residues. V lost 6 bases, J lost 3 bases, and 9 bases stayed unmatched. Germline lookup yields CDR1 LNHDA and CDR2 SQIVND (reference sequence). The CDR3 DNA reads TGTGCCAGTAGATCGGGACAGGAGTGGGACACTGAAGCTTTCTTT. Translation: CASRSGQEWDTEAFF.

The V gene is TRBV11-3, the J gene TRBJ2-3, with D tentatively TRBD2 (5 bases). Per the germline V gene, CDR1 is SGHNT and CDR2 is YENEEA. Deletions cut 0 bases from V and 4 bases from J, with 14 bases between. The CDR3 contains 16 residues. CDR3 DNA sequence: TGTGCCAGCAGCTTAGAGGCGGGCGAGGGCGCAGATACGCAGTATTTT. It specifies CASSLEAGEGADTQYF.

V and J are TRBV5-6 and TRBJ2-7, with TRBD1 identical over 8 bases. The CDR3 is 16 amino acids. The germline V gene has CDR1 SGHDT and CDR2 YYEEEE. J lost 7 bases, V lost 4 bases, and 16 bases had no gene match. CDR3 DNA: TGTGCCAGCAGCCGTCGGGGGACAGGACACTATGAGGAGCAGTACTTC. Its translation: CASSRRGTGHYEEQYF.

This chain joins TRBV5-6 and TRBJ2-3, with 8 nucleotides matching TRBD2. The length of the CDR3 is 15 residues. Germline lookup yields CDR1 SGHDT and CDR2 YYEEEE. Trimming removed 0 bases from V and 4 bases from J; junction bases left unmatched: 4. The CDR3 protein is CASSLGASGSDTQYF. The CDR3 DNA follows: TGTGCCAGCAGCTTGGGTGCTAGCGGGTCAGATACGCAGTATTTT.

CDR3 DNA sequence: TGTGCCAGCACCCTCCTAGCGGGGGGGAACAACATTCAGTACTTC. Translation: CASTLLAGGNNIQYF. This rearrangement joins TRBV6-5 to TRBJ2-4; 12 bases align to TRBD2. This CDR3 region has 15 residues. Trimming cost V 7 bases and J 7 bases; bases outside gene matches: 8. Germline values: CDR1 MNHEY, CDR2 SVGAGI.

The chain joins TRBV20-1 to TRBJ2-7; D is possibly TRBD2 (5 bases). Germline CDR1 is DFQATT and CDR2 is SNEGSKA (reference sequence). V lost 3 bases to trimming and J lost 3 bases, with 6 bases between them. This CDR3 region has 11 residues. The CDR3 nucleotides read TGCAGTGCTAGCGAGGGCTACGAGCAGTACTTC. It translates to CSASEGYEQYF.

This clone has more than one count but fewer than ten. The chain employs TRBV4-2 and TRBJ1-1, with 12 bases that match TRBD1. With V trimmed by 1 base and J by 5 bases, 2 bases remained unmatched. The germline V gene encodes CDR1 LGHNA and CDR2 YNFKEQ. This CDR3 is 15 amino acids long. CDR3 sequence (DNA): TGTGCCAGCAGCCAAGTGGGACAGGGGGCGACTGAAGCTTTCTTT. This sequence encodes CASSQVGQGATEAFF.

This chain links TRBV6-5 with TRBJ1-2, with a weak D call TRBD1 (5 bases). The CDR3 totals 10 residues. Germline CDR1 MNHEY, CDR2 SVGAGI. The ends were cut back, 11 bases at V and 3 bases at J, with 7 bases in the middle. CDR3 bases: TGTGCCGGGGGGGACTATGGCTACACCTTC. This gives the protein CAGGDYGYTF.

This chain uses TRBV19 with TRBJ2-3; the match to TRBD1 covers 7 bases. The V gene end was trimmed by 3 bases and the J gene end by 4 bases; junction bases not matched to a gene: 7. CDR1 and CDR2 from the germline V gene are LNHDA and SQIVND (reference sequence). The CDR3 has 15 residues. The CDR3 spells CASSMGDSLADTQYF. In DNA, the CDR3 is TGTGCCAGTAGTATGGGGGACAGTCTTGCAGATACGCAGTATTTT. The variable domain in full, completed from reference TRBV19 and TRBJ2-3, reads DGGITQSPKYLFRKEGQNVTLSCEQNLNHDAMYWYRQDPGQGLRLIYYSQIVNDFQKGDIAEGYSVSREKKESFPLTVTSAQKNPTAFYLCASSMGDSLADTQYFGPGTRLTVL.

The chain recombines TRBV28 with TRBJ1-1; the match to TRBD1 covers 7 bases. The germline gives CDR1 MDHEN, CDR2 SYDVKM. The V segment lost 5 bases and the J segment 2 bases; nucleotides outside the gene matches: 5. The CDR3 totals 14 residues. The CDR3 loop reads CASSLTGDNTEAFF. CDR3 nucleotide sequence: TGTGCCAGCAGTCTTACAGGGGATAACACTGAAGCTTTCTTT.